These 17 T cell receptor beta chains originate from one sample sequenced in a study of Graves' ophthalmopathy and Graves' hyperthyroidism. Amplification of the TCR beta CDR3 regions used RNA transcripts (as template). Amplification began with first-round RT-PCR using HTBI primers, then second-round multiplex PCR was performed. TCRdb itself ran the multiplex PCR reads through MiXCR, one entry per CDR3 protein. The repertoire holds over a million distinct CDR3 sequences, with 36% as singletons. Sequencing was done on a sample of peripheral blood or thyroid tissue (not recorded which). The source of these receptors is an adult man with Graves' hyperthyroidism.

Comment on this clonotype: At one of its ends the junction is not consistent with the germline gene, which may arise from a read error. The chain carries TRBV6-2 or TRBV6-3 and TRBJ1-5; D may be TRBD1 (5 bases). CDR1 MNHEY and CDR2 SVGEGT come from the germline V gene. This CDR3 contains 14 residues. The CDR3 here is CASSTTARNQLQHF. DNA of the CDR3: TGTGCCAGCAGTACGACAGCCAGAAATCAGCTCCAGCATTTT.

Comment on this clonotype: A much larger clone differs from this one at a single base, so this may be a read error. The chain has TRBV20-1 and TRBJ2-7; D is perhaps TRBD1 (5 bases). The CDR3 spans 14 residues. Germline V CDR1 and CDR2: DFQATT, SNEGSKA (reference sequence). The CDR3: CGASLGHRLHEQYF. CDR3 nucleotides: TGCGGTGCTAGTCTAGGGCACAGGCTTCACGAGCAGTACTTC.

This clonotype was seen ten or more times. The rearrangement joins TRBV5-1 to TRBJ1-2; no clear D. The CDR3 spans 17 residues. Germline V gives CDR1 SGHRS, CDR2 YFSETQ. Trimming took off 2 bases at V and 0 bases at J, with 17 bases between the two ends. The CDR3: CASSFTFDWTANYGYTF. Written as DNA, the CDR3 is TGCGCCAGCAGCTTCACGTTCGACTGGACGGCTAACTATGGCTACACCTTC.

The CDR3 here is CASSSPTTKLHYEQYF. CDR3 nucleotide sequence: TGTGCCAGCAGCTCGCCTACTACAAAACTCCACTACGAGCAGTACTTC. The rearrangement joins TRBV11-2 to TRBJ2-7, with D uncertain. The CDR3 totals 16 residues. Germline CDR1 SGHAT, CDR2 FQNNGV. V gave up 4 bases and J gave up 3 bases, with 19 bases separating them. The whole variable domain, filled in from reference TRBV11-2 and TRBJ2-7, reads EAGVAQSPRYKIIEKRQSVAFWCNPISGHATLYWYQQILGQGPKLLIQFQNNGVVDDSQLPKDRFSAERLKGVDSTLKIQPAKLEDSAVYLCASSSPTTKLHYEQYFGPGTRLTVT.

As to this clonotype: A much larger clone differs from this one at a single base, so this may be a read error. J is TRBJ2-5 and V is TRBV9, with D perhaps matching TRBD2 (5 bases). Germline CDR1 is SGDLS and CDR2 is YYNGEE. The CDR3 totals 16 residues. Deletions cut 3 bases from V and 3 bases from J, with 18 bases between. The CDR3 sequence: CASSAPGSGMEETQYF. DNA of the CDR3: TGTGCCAGCAGCGCACCGGGCTCCGGGATGGAAGAGACCCAGTACTTC.

This clonotype was seen repeatedly, ten times or more. This sequence joins TRBV20-1 and TRBJ1-1; TRBD1 aligns across 7 bases. Per germline, CDR1 DFQATT and CDR2 SNEGSKA (reference sequence). This CDR3 is 14 amino acids long. With V trimmed by 5 bases and J by 4 bases, 10 bases remained unmatched. This CDR3 reads CSAGRQGGFTEAFF. For the CDR3, the DNA is TGCAGTGCTGGAAGACAGGGCGGCTTCACTGAAGCTTTCTTT.

This clonotype was counted ten times or more. The chain is built from TRBV29-1 and TRBJ2-2; tentatively, D is TRBD2 (5 bases). Trimming took 4 bases from V and 5 from J, leaving 8 bases between them. The germline gives CDR1 SQVTM, CDR2 ANQGSEA. The CDR3 spans 12 residues. The CDR3 region has the DNA TGCAGCGTTGTTCGGGGTACCGGGGAGCTGTTTTTT. Encoded protein: CSVVRGTGELFF.

As regards this clonotype: This may be a read error, as it is one base from a much larger clone. The chain couples TRBV7-2 to TRBJ2-3, with D unclear. CDR1 is SGHTA and CDR2 is FQGNSA in the germline V gene. This CDR3 has 11 amino acids. Written as DNA, the CDR3 is TGTGCCAGCAGCTCTCCAGATGCGCAGTATTTT. Translation gives CASSSPDAQYF. Using reference TRBV7-2 and TRBJ2-3 for the parts outside the CDR3, the full variable domain is GAGVSQSPSNKVTEKGKDVELRCDPISGHTALYWYRQSLGQGLEFLIYFQGNSAPDKSGLPSDRFSAERTGGSVSTLTIQRTQQEDSAVYLCASSSPDAQYFGPGTRLTVL.

This clonotype has ten or more counts. The genes are TRBV13 and TRBJ1-3, with D unresolved. The germline V gene encodes CDR1 PRHDT and CDR2 FYEKMQ (reference sequence). The CDR3 is made up of 11 amino acids. Trimming stripped 3 bases from V and 5 bases from J, with 2 bases between. The CDR3 spells CASSFRNTIYF. DNA for the CDR3: TGTGCCAGCAGCTTTCGAAACACCATATATTTT. The entire variable domain, with the rest obtained from reference TRBV13 and TRBJ1-3, is as follows: AAGVIQSPRHLIKEKRETATLKCYPIPRHDTVYWYQQGPGQDPQFLISFYEKMQSDKGSIPDRFSAQQFSDYHSELNMSSLELGDSALYFCASSFRNTIYFGEGSWLTVV.

This clonotype was counted many times. V gene TRBV29-1 combines with J gene TRBJ2-5; tentatively, D is TRBD1 (5 bases). Germline lookup yields CDR1 SQVTM and CDR2 ANQGSEA. The CDR3 length is 13 residues. Trimming left V 5 bases short and J 5 bases short, with 15 bases between. The DNA of the CDR3 is TGCAGCGTTACCACAGGTTCCGGGGAGACCCAGTACTTC. Translating it yields CSVTTGSGETQYF.

This clonotype was seen repeatedly, ten times or more. This chain joins TRBV20-1 and TRBJ1-6; 7 bases fit TRBD1. V lost 1 base, J lost 9 bases, and 12 bases stayed unmatched. Looked up from germline, CDR1 is DFQATT and CDR2 is SNEGSKA (reference sequence). CDR3 length equals 16 residues. This CDR3 is CSARVQGGQGTSPLHF. As DNA, the CDR3 is TGCAGTGCTAGAGTTCAGGGGGGGCAGGGAACTTCACCCCTCCACTTT.

This clonotype was picked up many times. The J gene is TRBJ2-5, the V gene TRBV7-9; D may correspond to TRBD1 or TRBD2 (5 bases each). The germline V and J ends were trimmed by 8 bases and 2 bases, with 15 bases remaining between them. Germline V lookup: CDR1 SEHNR, CDR2 FQNEAQ (reference sequence). This CDR3 comprises 14 residues. The CDR3 nucleotides are TGTGCCAGCTCCCCGGCCGGGACGCAAGAGACCCAGTACTTC. Amino acids: CASSPAGTQETQYF.

This clonotype was seen just once. A much more abundant neighbour one base away suggests this may be a read error. The chain joins TRBV7-9 to TRBJ1-1, with D hard to call. V was trimmed by 5 bases and J by 0 bases, leaving 19 bases between them. CDR3 length equals 17 residues. From germline, CDR1 is SEHNR and CDR2 FQNEAQ (reference sequence). The CDR3, as DNA: TGTGCCAGCAGCACAACTAATGTTGACGGAATGAACACTGAAGCTTTCTTT. This gives the protein CASSTTNVDGMNTEAFF.

The gene calls are TRBV5-1 and TRBJ1-4; 9 positions match TRBD1. Germline V CDR1 and CDR2: SGHRS, YFSETQ. V was pared by 0 bases and J by 5 bases, with 8 bases of the junction left unmatched. The CDR3 runs to 17 residues. CDR3 DNA sequence: TGCGCCAGCAGCTTGGCCGCTATGGGACAGGGCAATGAAAAACTGTTTTTT. The encoded protein is CASSLAAMGQGNEKLFF.

There are many counts of this clonotype. This chain joins TRBV6-5 and TRBJ1-1; D is unclear. This CDR3 has 15 residues. From germline, CDR1 is MNHEY and CDR2 SVGAGI. Deletions cut 0 bases from V and 1 base from J, with 9 bases between. Here the CDR3 reads CASSYSEKGNTEAFF. CDR3 nucleotides: TGTGCCAGCAGTTACTCGGAAAAGGGGAACACTGAAGCTTTCTTT.

This clonotype showed up many times. The V and J genes are TRBV7-9 and TRBJ1-1; TRBD1 matches 10 bases. Looked up from germline, CDR1 is SEHNR and CDR2 is FQNEAQ (reference sequence). CDR3 length: 14 amino acids. Trimming removed 5 bases from V and 6 bases from J; junction bases left unmatched: 6. The CDR3 reads CASSPWDRGPEAFF. DNA for the CDR3: TGTGCCAGCAGCCCGTGGGACAGGGGCCCTGAAGCTTTCTTT.

This clonotype was observed many times. The V gene is TRBV15, the J gene TRBJ2-7; 7 nucleotides match TRBD1. The length of the CDR3 is 16 residues. CDR1 and CDR2 from the germline V gene are LNHNV and YYDKDF (reference sequence). Losses at the gene ends were 0 bases for V and 4 bases for J; bases not matched to a gene: 9. The CDR3: CATSRDSTGWVYEQYF. As DNA, the CDR3 is TGTGCCACCAGCAGAGATTCGACAGGGTGGGTTTACGAGCAGTACTTC.